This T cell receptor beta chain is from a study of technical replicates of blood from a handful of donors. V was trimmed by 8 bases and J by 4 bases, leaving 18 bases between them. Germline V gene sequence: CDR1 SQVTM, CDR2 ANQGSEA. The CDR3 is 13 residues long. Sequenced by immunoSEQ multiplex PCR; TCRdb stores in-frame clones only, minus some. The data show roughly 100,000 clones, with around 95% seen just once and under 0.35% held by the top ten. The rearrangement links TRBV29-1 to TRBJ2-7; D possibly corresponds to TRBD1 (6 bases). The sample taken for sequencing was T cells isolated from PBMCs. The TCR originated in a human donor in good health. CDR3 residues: CSTSQGSHYEQYF. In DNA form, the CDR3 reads TGCAGCACCTCACAGGGTTCCCATTACGAGCAGTACTTC.